This entry lists 27 T cell receptor beta chains sequenced from one sample in a study of CD8 T cells in ankylosing spondylitis. TCRdb recomputed calls from the 5' RACE reads with MiXCR, one row per CDR3 protein. The table shows some 350,000 distinct CDR3 sequences, with roughly 15% occurring only once. The sample taken for sequencing was blood, either unsorted or a sorted T cell fraction (not recorded which). The receptors were gathered from a male donor with ankylosing spondylitis or in good health (not recorded which).

The chain joins TRBV9 to TRBJ2-7; D not resolved. Looked up from germline, CDR1 is SGDLS and CDR2 is YYNGEE. V was shortened by 0 bases and J by 4 bases, with 11 bases between the two germline ends. The length of the CDR3 is 14 residues. The CDR3 DNA reads TGTGCCAGCAGCGTAGAACCGGGTCCTTACGAGCAGTACTTC. Protein product: CASSVEPGPYEQYF.

The V call is TRBV12-3 or TRBV12-4, the J call TRBJ2-5; D remains ambiguous. Trimming pared 2 bases from V and 5 bases from J, leaving 18 bases between. The CDR3 has 16 amino acids. The CDR3 coding sequence is TGTGCCAGCAGTTTATCGAGTTTTGGACCTTGGGAGACCCAGTACTTC. Its protein product is CASSLSSFGPWETQYF.

This clonotype was counted between two and nine times. Here the CDR3 reads CASRDRAALGETQYF. As DNA, the CDR3 is TGTGCCAGTAGGGACAGGGCAGCCCTGGGAGAGACCCAGTACTTC. The chain couples TRBV25-1 to TRBJ2-5; TRBD1 agrees at 9 bases. The CDR3 length is 15 residues. CDR1 MGHDK and CDR2 SYGVNS come from the germline V gene. Trimming removed 9 bases from V and 4 bases from J; junction bases left unmatched: 12.

This clonotype has more than one count but fewer than ten. The chain carries TRBV5-1 and TRBJ1-1; D gene ambiguous. The CDR3 loop spans 16 amino acids. Trimming took 0 bases from V and 1 from J, leaving 13 bases between them. Germline loops: CDR1 SGHRS, CDR2 YFSETQ. The CDR3 region is CASSLVATGRNTEAFF. The CDR3 DNA reads TGCGCCAGCAGCTTGGTTGCGACGGGGAGGAACACTGAAGCTTTCTTT.

There are a few counts of this clonotype. The rearrangement uses TRBV29-1 and TRBJ2-5; the D call may be TRBD1 or TRBD2 (5 bases each). The CDR3 consists of 12 residues. V was cut by 7 bases and J by 7 bases, with 16 bases left in between. Germline assignment: CDR1 SQVTM and CDR2 ANQGSEA. The CDR3 spells CSAMDGARTQYF. The CDR3 bases are TGCAGCGCTATGGACGGGGCGCGGACCCAGTACTTC.

The sample holds one count of this clonotype. The chain links TRBV30 to TRBJ2-2; 8 bases align to TRBD1. CDR3 length: 13 residues. In germline, CDR1 is GTSNPN, CDR2 SVGIG (reference sequence). V shed 3 bases and J 7 bases; nucleotides not matched to a gene: 4. The DNA of the CDR3 is TGTGCCTGGAGCCCCGACAGGGGCGGGGAGCTGTTTTTT. The encoded protein is CAWSPDRGGELFF.

This clonotype showed up just a few times. The chain links TRBV20-1 to TRBJ2-6; no firm D call. The CDR3 totals 16 residues. Deletions cut 6 bases from V and 2 bases from J, with 17 bases between. The germline gives CDR1 DFQATT, CDR2 SNEGSKA (reference sequence). Here the CDR3 DNA reads TGCAGTGCCAACGTTCCATTTACAACTGGGGCCAACGTCCTGACTTTC. It encodes CSANVPFTTGANVLTF.

This chain links TRBV6-1 with TRBJ1-1; 9 nucleotides agree with TRBD1. The V gene end was trimmed by 4 bases and the J gene end by 7 bases; junction bases not matched to a gene: 4. Germline V gives CDR1 MNHNS, CDR2 SASEGT. This CDR3 comprises 13 residues. The CDR3 DNA sequence: TGTGCCAGCAGTGCCCGGACAGGGGTTGAAGCTTTCTTT. It encodes CASSARTGVEAFF.

This chain links TRBV30 with TRBJ1-1, with D uncertain. V was clipped by 3 bases and J by 1 base, with 15 bases between them. The CDR3 runs to 15 residues. Germline V lookup: CDR1 GTSNPN, CDR2 SVGIG (reference sequence). This chain's CDR3 is CAWSLLRRTNTEAFF. CDR3 DNA: TGTGCCTGGAGCCTCCTGCGGCGGACGAACACTGAAGCTTTCTTT.

The chain recombines TRBV12-5 with TRBJ2-1; D gene unclear. Germline V CDR1 and CDR2: LGHNT, FRNRAP. The CDR3 consists of 18 residues. Trimming took off 0 bases at V and 3 bases at J, with 18 bases between the two ends. CDR3 amino acids: CASGLVTAVGPSYNEQFF. CDR3 sequence (DNA): TGTGCTAGTGGTTTGGTGACGGCCGTCGGACCAAGCTACAATGAGCAGTTCTTC.

V usage is TRBV5-1 and J usage is TRBJ2-1; possibly TRBD1 for D (7 bases). With 1 base removed from V and 0 bases from J, the gap between germline ends came to 14 bases. Germline CDR1 SGHRS, CDR2 YFSETQ. The CDR3 spans 17 residues. CDR3 in amino acids: CASSLQPGGSSYNEQFF. The DNA for the CDR3 is TGCGCCAGCAGCTTGCAGCCAGGGGGGTCCTCCTACAATGAGCAGTTCTTC.

This clonotype was seen a few times. The rearrangement links TRBV15 to TRBJ2-3, with unresolved D. Germline CDR1 and CDR2: LNHNV and YYDKDF (reference sequence). This CDR3 spans 16 amino acids. The V end lost 0 bases, the J end lost 3 bases, and 13 bases lay between the germline ends. The CDR3 protein is CATSRDRVSTTDTQYF. Written as DNA, the CDR3 is TGTGCCACCAGCAGAGATCGGGTTTCCACTACAGATACGCAGTATTTT. The full variable domain, completed using reference TRBV15 and TRBJ2-3, is DAMVIQNPRYQVTQFGKPVTLSCSQTLNHNVMYWYQQKSSQAPKLLFHYYDKDFNNEADTPDNFQSRRPNTSFCFLDIRSPGLGDTAMYLCATSRDRVSTTDTQYFGPGTRLTVL.

This clonotype was seen a handful of times. The CDR3 bases are TGTGCCAGCAGTTTGGGGGTGGTGTCCCTATACAATGAGCAGTTCTTC. Translation: CASSLGVVSLYNEQFF. The genes are TRBV12-3 or TRBV12-4 and TRBJ2-1; D is perhaps TRBD1 or TRBD2 (5 bases each). The CDR3 extends over 16 amino acids. The V end was cut by 3 bases, the J end by 4 bases, with 16 bases between.

This clonotype was counted many times. The chain employs TRBV12-3 or TRBV12-4 and TRBJ2-1; 8 bases align to TRBD1. The CDR3 runs to 15 residues. V shed 8 bases, J shed 7 bases, and the junction held 13 bases outside the gene matches. CDR3 in DNA: TGTGCCAGCGCCGAACGGGCAGGGGGCCTTAATGAGCAGTTCTTC. Amino acid sequence: CASAERAGGLNEQFF.

This clonotype was detected only a few times. The rearrangement joins TRBV20-1 to TRBJ2-5; 10 bases are shared with TRBD1. CDR3 length: 14 residues. The J segment lost 5 bases and the V segment lost 3 bases, leaving 6 bases of the junction unmatched. Germline loops: CDR1 DFQATT, CDR2 SNEGSKA (reference sequence). The CDR3 sequence is CSASDRGRWETQYF. The DNA for the CDR3 is TGCAGTGCTAGCGACAGGGGGCGCTGGGAGACCCAGTACTTC.

The chain uses TRBV13 and TRBJ1-1; no clear D. V lost 5 bases to trimming and J lost 4 bases, with 11 bases between them. The CDR3 runs 13 residues. Germline V gene lookup returns CDR1 PRHDT and CDR2 FYEKMQ (reference sequence). This CDR3 reads CASSLRSITEAFF. In DNA form, the CDR3 reads TGTGCCAGCAGCCTACGGTCTATCACTGAAGCTTTCTTT.

The V call is TRBV7-9, the J call TRBJ2-2; D gene unclear. V lost 2 bases, J lost 2 bases, and 12 bases lay in between. CDR3 length: 16 amino acids. CDR1 and CDR2 (germline): SEHNR, FQNEAQ (reference sequence). The DNA for the CDR3 is TGTGCCAGCAGCTTAATTCCGCCCGGTAACACCGGGGAGCTGTTTTTT. Translation gives CASSLIPPGNTGELFF.

This clonotype was seen a handful of times. The chain couples TRBV5-1 to TRBJ2-1; 10 bases line up with TRBD1. This CDR3 spans 16 amino acids. Germline V gene data show CDR1 as SGHRS and CDR2 as YFSETQ. V shed 0 bases and J 7 bases; nucleotides not matched to a gene: 7. The CDR3 protein is CASSLGMTGGFNEQFF. The CDR3 nucleotides read TGCGCCAGCAGCTTGGGGATGACAGGGGGCTTTAATGAGCAGTTCTTC.

In this sample, this clonotype turned up a few times. The chain uses TRBV10-1 and TRBJ2-2; D not certain. The CDR3 contains 12 residues. V lost 8 bases to trimming and J lost 8 bases, with 12 bases between them. The germline V gene has CDR1 WNHNN and CDR2 SYGVQD (reference sequence). The CDR3 DNA reads as TGCGCCAGCGGCCAGCGACGGGGGGAGCTGTTTTTT. Its translation is CASGQRRGELFF.

CDR3 coding DNA: TGTGCCAGCTCACCAAGACCCTCAGGGGCCCGGGACACTGAAGCTTTCTTT. Translated: CASSPRPSGARDTEAFF. The chain links TRBV18 to TRBJ1-1; the D gene is possibly TRBD1 (6 bases). The CDR3 loop spans 17 amino acids. Trimming removed 2 bases at V and 3 bases at J, with 19 bases between. Germline V gene sequence: CDR1 KGHSH, CDR2 LQKENI.

CDR3 loop: CASSLDQLYGYTF. CDR3 nucleotide sequence: TGTGCCAGCAGTTTAGACCAGCTTTATGGCTACACCTTC. V usage is TRBV12-3 or TRBV12-4 and J usage is TRBJ1-2; D is unclear. Trimming pared 1 base from V and 5 bases from J, leaving 8 bases between. The CDR3 loop spans 13 amino acids.

V gene TRBV3-1 combines with J gene TRBJ2-3; the D is unclear. Looked up from germline, CDR1 is LGHDT and CDR2 is YNNKEL (reference sequence). Trimming pared 0 bases from V and 14 bases from J, leaving 12 bases between. The CDR3 length is 12 residues. The DNA of the CDR3 is TGTGCCAGCAGCCAAGATTTGACCGAGCGGTATTTT. Its translation: CASSQDLTERYF.

The chain links TRBV5-1 to TRBJ2-1; D remains ambiguous. V shed 1 base and J shed 8 bases, with 7 bases lying between them. The CDR3 consists of 12 residues. CDR1 is SGHRS, CDR2 YFSETQ, per germline. The CDR3 DNA follows: TGCGCCAGCAGCTTGCCCTTAGATGAGCAGTTCTTC. It codes for CASSLPLDEQFF.

This clonotype has a handful of counts. The chain has TRBV27 and TRBJ2-1, with D perhaps matching TRBD1 or TRBD2 (5 bases each). CDR1 is MNHEY, CDR2 SMNVEV, per germline (reference sequence). This CDR3 is built from 15 residues. The V end lost 3 bases, the J end lost 8 bases, and 17 bases lay between the germline ends. The CDR3 sequence is CASSFEGLLDHEQFF. As DNA, the CDR3 is TGTGCCAGCAGTTTCGAGGGGCTCCTTGACCATGAGCAGTTCTTC.

CDR3 nucleotides: TGTGCCAGCAGTTTAAAAACTCTAGCGGGAGTTGGAGATGAGCAGTTCTTC. This encodes CASSLKTLAGVGDEQFF. The chain joins TRBV12-3 or TRBV12-4 to TRBJ2-1, with 10 bases lining up with TRBD2. With 2 bases clipped from V and 8 bases from J, the junction kept 12 bases outside the gene matches. The CDR3 runs to 17 residues.

The J gene is TRBJ2-3, the V gene TRBV12-3 or TRBV12-4; possibly TRBD2 for D (5 bases). This CDR3 has 12 residues. Trimming left V 8 bases short and J 4 bases short, with 10 bases between. In DNA form, the CDR3 reads TGTGCCAGCGGCCAGGAGGCAGATACGCAGTATTTT. Amino acids: CASGQEADTQYF.

In its sample, this clonotype was seen a few times. The CDR3: CASSSGGPGTGELFF. The DNA of the CDR3 is TGTGCCAGCAGCTCGGGGGGGCCGGGCACCGGGGAGCTGTTTTTT. This chain uses TRBV3-1 with TRBJ2-2, with 8 bases matching TRBD2. The germline gives CDR1 LGHDT, CDR2 YNNKEL (reference sequence). V shed 5 bases, J shed 4 bases, and the junction held 6 bases outside the gene matches. The CDR3 extends over 15 amino acids.